The present T cell receptor (beta chain) was sequenced within a study of shared clonotypes between healthy human individuals. Study background: The study used three CD4 naive, three CD4 memory, two CD8 naive and one CD8 memory plate per donor. Overall study results and limits: Naive CD4 clonotypes were shared across several donors at 5% to 6%.

Sequenced by immunoSEQ multiplex PCR; TCRdb stores in-frame clones only, minus some. The sample contains 1.4 million or so clones, approximately 98.5% of which appear only once. Worth noting for this clone: Its antigen remains unidentified.

After removal of 5 bases from V and 6 bases from J, the junction contained 17 bases not matched to a gene. The CDR3 runs 16 residues. Germline V CDR1 and CDR2: SGHTS, YDEGEE. The V and J genes are TRBV5-8 and TRBJ2-7, with TRBD2 identical over 7 bases. This TCR was recovered from a young man in good health. Sequencing was done on a sample of naive CD4+ T cells sorted from blood. Subset in this sample: CD45RA+ positively selected. The CDR3 here is CASRGKTTRSGGEQYF. The CDR3 DNA sequence: TGTGCCAGCAGGGGTAAGACAACCCGGTCGGGGGGCGAGCAGTACTTC. The complete variable domain, with remaining parts taken from reference TRBV5-8 and TRBJ2-7, reads EAGVTQSPTHLIKTRGQQATLRCSPISGHTSVYWYQQALGLGLQFLLWYDEGEERNRGNFPPRFSGRQFPNYSSELNVNALELEDSALYLCASRGKTTRSGGEQYFGPGTRLTVT.